Only a few counts were recorded for the clone carrying this TCR beta chain. What it binds is not known. This entry belongs to a study of response to subunit inactivated influenza vaccine. General study points: The authors put forward the suggestion that each seasonal influenza vaccination may bring in only a limited number of new T cells.

Germline-derived CDR1 and CDR2 are LNHDA and SQIVND (reference sequence). The CDR3 is 17 residues long. J gave up 6 bases and V 0 bases, and 10 bases lay outside the gene matches. TCRdb re-analysed the RT-PCR reads in MiXCR, keeping a single row per CDR3 protein. The table lists some 160,000 distinct CDR3 sequences, approximately 11% of them singletons, with around an eighth in the top ten. This clonotype originated in a man aged 50-60 years who received an inactivated influenza vaccine. This rearrangement joins TRBV19 to TRBJ2-1; 8 bases agree with TRBD2. The sample was non-naive T cells sorted from PBMCs, taken more than 35 days after vaccination. The CDR3 here is CASSIDRLAPRSNEQFF. Written as DNA, the CDR3 is TGTGCCAGTAGTATAGATCGACTAGCGCCCCGGTCCAATGAGCAGTTCTTC.